Here is one TCR beta chain with its context. The CDR3 has 13 amino acids. Per the germline V gene, CDR1 is SGHDN and CDR2 is FVKESK. The ends were cut back, 2 bases at V and 5 bases at J, with 6 bases in the middle. The data derive from a study of control samples from healthy donors and cancer patients. The table came from immunoSEQ multiplex PCR; TCRdb's copy has only in-frame clones and leaves some out. The repertoire holds roughly 120,000 clones, with 88% as singletons. The sequenced sample was blood. This TCR was recovered from a woman in her 70s in good health. This chain joins TRBV14 and TRBJ2-2; D is undetermined. The CDR3 bases are TGTGCCAGCAGCCAATCGCGGACCGGGGAGCTGTTTTTT. Its translation is CASSQSRTGELFF.